This TCR beta chain was identified during a study of monozygotic twins with inflammatory bowel disease. This CDR3 spans 15 amino acids. CDR1 is LGHDT and CDR2 is YNNKEL in the germline V gene (reference sequence). General study findings and limits: Patients got different immunosuppressive treatments, which may have made their repertoires more variable. IBD patients had lower TCRbeta diversity (inverse Simpson) than healthy co-twins.

Remarks on this clonotype: Its antigen is unidentified.

Addition of UMIs with a 6-nucleotide sample barcode was achieved by template switching. The study subjected TCRalpha and TCRbeta cDNA to two nested PCRs of approximately 16 and 10 cycles. TCRdb reprocessed the 5' RACE reads, keeping one entry per CDR3 protein, no DNA. The sample table sets out about 300,000 distinct CDR3 sequences. The chain employs TRBV3-1 and TRBJ2-7; TCRdb calls TRBD2, which cannot be checked without DNA. This TCR came from a human donor with ulcerative colitis or Crohn's disease, or a healthy co-twin of an affected twin (not recorded which). Sequencing was performed on blood. The CDR3 spells CASSQAGTSGYERYF.